These 17 T cell receptor beta chains were all obtained from the same sample, sequenced in a study of Tregs in tolerant kidney transplant recipients. Their antigens remain unidentified. This table comes from immunoSEQ multiplex PCR, and its TCRdb copy is limited to in-frame clones, with some not included. The table has 15,000 to 20,000 clones, approximately 61% seen once. Sequencing was carried out using Tregs from blood cultured with allogeneic cells. The receptors shown here come from a human donor in good health.

Only a few counts were recorded for this clone. This chain connects TRBV4-3 to TRBJ2-1, with TRBD1 matching 10 bases. With V trimmed by 3 bases and J by 10 bases, 12 bases remained unmatched. Per the germline V gene, CDR1 is LGHNA and CDR2 is YSLEER. The length of the CDR3 is 16 residues. The CDR3 nucleotides read TGCGCCAGCAGCCATGGCAGGACAGGGGGTCGTGGGGAGCAGTTCTTC. This sequence encodes CASSHGRTGGRGEQFF.

This clone was seen repeatedly, ten times or more. V and J are TRBV2 and TRBJ2-1; 9 nucleotides match TRBD2. Germline CDR1 SNHLY, CDR2 FYNNEI. The CDR3 runs to 15 residues. Trimming cost V 5 bases and J 10 bases; bases outside gene matches: 12. The DNA of the CDR3 is TGTGCCAGCAGTTTAGCGGGGGCCCGGGGGTCGGAGCAGTTCTTC. It is translated as CASSLAGARGSEQFF.

The V gene is TRBV6-5, the J gene TRBJ2-1, with a possible D match to TRBD1 (6 bases). The CDR3 covers 14 residues. The V end lost 6 bases, the J end lost 0 bases, and 9 bases lay between the germline ends. Germline loops: CDR1 MNHEY, CDR2 SVGAGI. DNA for the CDR3: TGTGCCAGCAGACCGGGACACTCCTACAATGAGCAGTTCTTC. Its translation is CASRPGHSYNEQFF.

This clone has only a few counts. The chain uses TRBV6-1 and TRBJ2-7; 7 nucleotides agree with TRBD1. The length of the CDR3 is 13 residues. Germline values: CDR1 MNHNS, CDR2 SASEGT. V trimming: 6 bases; J trimming: 2 bases; junction bases outside the gene matches: 4. DNA of the CDR3: TGTGCCAGCAGGGAACAGGGGACCTACGAGCAGTACTTC. Translation: CASREQGTYEQYF.

The chain recombines TRBV4-3 with TRBJ2-7; TRBD2 is a possible D gene (7 bases). This CDR3 region has 15 residues. The ends were cut back, 0 bases at V and 4 bases at J, with 13 bases in the middle. CDR1 LGHNA and CDR2 YSLEER come from the germline V gene. CDR3 sequence reads: CASSQDSGGAYEQYF. CDR3 nucleotides: TGCGCCAGCAGCCAAGATTCGGGGGGCGCGTACGAGCAGTACTTC.

V usage is TRBV5-1 and J usage is TRBJ2-5, with 13 bases identical to TRBD2. J gave up 4 bases and V 4 bases, and 16 bases lay outside the gene matches. The CDR3 is 19 residues long. Germline assignment: CDR1 SGHRS and CDR2 YFSETQ. CDR3 protein: CASSPTTGTSGAGVETQYF. The CDR3 bases are TGCGCCAGCAGCCCGACAACCGGGACTAGCGGGGCGGGGGTAGAGACCCAGTACTTC.

The chain carries TRBV15 and TRBJ2-2; possibly TRBD1 or TRBD2 for D (5 bases each). The CDR3 extends over 14 amino acids. Trimming shortened V by 0 bases and J by 4 bases, and 6 bases separated the two germline ends. Germline V lookup: CDR1 LNHNV, CDR2 YYDKDF (reference sequence). The CDR3 region is CATSRDGGTGELFF. The CDR3 coding sequence is TGTGCCACCAGCAGAGATGGGGGCACCGGGGAGCTGTTTTTT.

This rearrangement joins TRBV5-1 to TRBJ2-1; 7 bases agree with TRBD1. The CDR3 is 15 residues long. V shed 4 bases and J 8 bases; nucleotides not matched to a gene: 12. In germline, CDR1 is SGHRS, CDR2 YFSETQ. CDR3 amino acids: CASSRGDRVNHEQFF. In DNA form, the CDR3 reads TGCGCCAGCAGCCGGGGAGACAGGGTGAACCATGAGCAGTTCTTC.

This clone is large by share. The chain joins TRBV9 to TRBJ1-2; 7 bases align to TRBD1. The CDR3 is made up of 15 amino acids. V shed 2 bases and J 0 bases; nucleotides not matched to a gene: 4. Germline-derived CDR1 and CDR2 are SGDLS and YYNGEE. The CDR3 DNA is TGTGCCAGCAGCGTTGGACAGGACCCTAACTATGGCTACACCTTC. Its translation: CASSVGQDPNYGYTF.

This chain connects TRBV18 to TRBJ2-7, with 13 nucleotides matching TRBD2. This CDR3 is built from 15 residues. CDR1 KGHSH and CDR2 LQKENI come from the germline V gene. V shed 2 bases and J 4 bases; nucleotides not matched to a gene: 2. The CDR3 DNA sequence: TGTGCCAGCTCACCAGGACTAGCGGGGGATTACGAGCAGTACTTC. It yields the protein CASSPGLAGDYEQYF.

This clone was counted a few times. The V call is TRBV7-8, the J call TRBJ2-3, with D possibly TRBD1 on 5 matching bases. The V end lost 5 bases, the J end lost 7 bases, and 25 bases lay between the germline ends. The CDR3 contains 17 residues. Germline V gene lookup returns CDR1 SGHVS and CDR2 FQNEAQ. The CDR3 is CASSLTGAFGLGYTQYF. The CDR3 region has the DNA TGTGCCAGCAGCCTAACTGGGGCGTTTGGGCTTGGGTATACGCAGTATTTT.

The chain links TRBV19 to TRBJ1-2, with D maybe TRBD1 (6 bases). The CDR3 sequence is 16 residues long. The germline V gene has CDR1 LNHDA and CDR2 SQIVND (reference sequence). V was cut by 0 bases and J by 7 bases, with 18 bases left in between. The CDR3 sequence is CASSIDGIGGVTGYTF. DNA for the CDR3: TGTGCCAGTAGTATAGATGGGATCGGGGGCGTGACTGGCTACACCTTC.

The V gene is TRBV29-1, the J gene TRBJ2-5; D may correspond to TRBD1 or TRBD2 (6 bases each). Germline V gene sequence: CDR1 SQVTM, CDR2 ANQGSEA. The CDR3 sequence is 11 residues long. Trimming shortened V by 7 bases and J by 5 bases, and 11 bases separated the two germline ends. The CDR3 DNA sequence: TGCAGCGGAGGAGGGGGTGAGACCCAGTACTTC. Its translation is CSGGGGETQYF.

By share, this clone ranks as medium-sized. This chain uses TRBV7-9 with TRBJ1-4; 8 bases are a match to TRBD1. Germline CDR1 SEHNR, CDR2 FQNEAQ (reference sequence). V shed 3 bases and J 7 bases; nucleotides not matched to a gene: 4. CDR3 length: 14 residues. CDR3 in DNA: TGTGCCAGCAGCTTGCAGGGGGCTGGTGAAAAACTGTTTTTT. Translating it yields CASSLQGAGEKLFF. The entire variable domain, with the rest obtained from reference TRBV7-9 and TRBJ1-4, is as follows: DTGVSQNPRHKITKRGQNVTFRCDPISEHNRLYWYRQTLGQGPEFLTYFQNEAQLEKSRLLSDRFSAERPKGSFSTLEIQRTEQGDSAMYLCASSLQGAGEKLFFGSGTQLSVL.

This clone has just one count. The rearrangement joins TRBV7-3 to TRBJ2-4; maybe TRBD2 (6 bases). CDR3 length: 15 residues. Germline V gives CDR1 SGHTA, CDR2 FQGTGA. V dropped 5 bases and J dropped 3 bases, with 14 bases sitting between them. For the CDR3, the DNA is TGTGCCAGCAGCCCCTTCGGAGGGGACAAAAACATTCAGTACTTC. It translates to CASSPFGGDKNIQYF.

V is TRBV7-2 and J is TRBJ2-5; D uncertain. V lost 2 bases, J lost 4 bases, and 11 bases lay in between. From germline, CDR1 is SGHTA and CDR2 FQGNSA. The CDR3 consists of 14 residues. The CDR3 protein is CASSLSRFRETQYF. CDR3 DNA: TGTGCCAGCAGCTTAAGCCGCTTTCGAGAGACCCAGTACTTC.

The chain joins TRBV11-2 to TRBJ2-7, with 10 bases lining up with TRBD2. Trimming cost V 5 bases and J 6 bases; bases outside gene matches: 16. The CDR3 covers 17 residues. Germline V gene lookup returns CDR1 SGHAT and CDR2 FQNNGV. CDR3 bases: TGTGCCAGCAGCCCTCCCCTAGCGGGAGTGGGGGGAAGCGAGCAGTACTTC. This encodes CASSPPLAGVGGSEQYF. The full variable domain, its missing parts supplied by reference TRBV11-2 and TRBJ2-7, is EAGVAQSPRYKIIEKRQSVAFWCNPISGHATLYWYQQILGQGPKLLIQFQNNGVVDDSQLPKDRFSAERLKGVDSTLKIQPAKLEDSAVYLCASSPPLAGVGGSEQYFGPGTRLTVT.